The subject of this entry is one TCR beta chain. Its specificity is not known. Time point described: newly diagnosed GD, antithyroid drugs for less than 3 months. Researchers made the TCR library from RNA that was extracted from PBMCs. The CDR3 totals 18 residues. V was pared by 5 bases and J by 3 bases, with 24 bases between. Germline CDR1 is SEHNR and CDR2 is FQNEAQ (reference sequence). This sample stems from a study of regulatory T cells in long-lasting Graves disease. Study results and caveats: With some 2,800 shared public clonotypes, persistent patients exceeded new patients, who shared about a thousand.

Through Arm-PCR of CDR3 regions and iRepertoire HTBI primers, TCR beta libraries were built. TCRdb redid the calling of the multiplex PCR reads with MiXCR, one entry per CDR3 protein. The profile shows roughly 420,000 distinct CDR3 sequences, roughly 17% of them singletons. The same sample was also used in a study of T cells in Graves' hyperthyroidism and ophthalmopathy. That paper states: A set of HTBI primers served as the primers for a first-round RT-PCR of the TCR CDR3. In the analysis, a 13 V-J model separated ophthalmopathy from stable hyperthyroidism.

The specimen comprised peripheral blood mononuclear cells (PBMCs), sampled at new diagnosis, from a patient treated with antithyroid drugs. This clonotype originated in a woman aged 18-29 years with Graves disease. The rearrangement joins TRBV7-9 to TRBJ2-3, with D perhaps matching TRBD2 (7 bases). The CDR3 reads CASSLWGRARGLTDTQYF. CDR3 sequence (DNA): TGTGCCAGCAGCCTATGGGGGAGGGCCAGGGGATTAACAGATACGCAGTATTTT. Based on the CDR3 plus reference TRBV7-9 and TRBJ2-3, the full variable domain is DTGVSQNPRHKITKRGQNVTFRCDPISEHNRLYWYRQTLGQGPEFLTYFQNEAQLEKSRLLSDRFSAERPKGSFSTLEIQRTEQGDSAMYLCASSLWGRARGLTDTQYFGPGTRLTVL.